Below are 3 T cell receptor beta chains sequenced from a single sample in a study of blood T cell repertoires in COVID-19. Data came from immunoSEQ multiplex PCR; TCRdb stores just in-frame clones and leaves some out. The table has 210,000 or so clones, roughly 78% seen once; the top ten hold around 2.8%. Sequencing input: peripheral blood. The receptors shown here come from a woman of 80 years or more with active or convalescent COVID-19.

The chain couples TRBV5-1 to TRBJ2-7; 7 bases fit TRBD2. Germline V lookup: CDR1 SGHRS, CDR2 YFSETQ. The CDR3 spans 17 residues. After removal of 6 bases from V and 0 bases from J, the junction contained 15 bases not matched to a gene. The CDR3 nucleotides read TGCGCCAGCAACTCGGGAGGATTCGGCATCGGCTCCTACGAGCAGTACTTC. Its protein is CASNSGGFGIGSYEQYF.

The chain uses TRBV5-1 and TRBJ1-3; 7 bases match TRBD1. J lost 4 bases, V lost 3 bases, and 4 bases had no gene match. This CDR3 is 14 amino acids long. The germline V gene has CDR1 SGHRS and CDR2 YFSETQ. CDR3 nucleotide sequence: TGCGCCAGCAGCTGGGGACAGAGAGGAAACACCATATATTTT. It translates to CASSWGQRGNTIYF.

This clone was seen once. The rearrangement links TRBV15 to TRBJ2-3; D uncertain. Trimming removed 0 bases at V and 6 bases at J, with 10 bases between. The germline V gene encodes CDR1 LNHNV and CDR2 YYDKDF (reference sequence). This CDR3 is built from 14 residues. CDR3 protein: CATSRDIGRDTQYF. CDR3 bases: TGTGCCACCAGCAGAGATATAGGCAGGGATACGCAGTATTTT. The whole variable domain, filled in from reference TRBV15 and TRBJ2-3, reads DAMVIQNPRYQVTQFGKPVTLSCSQTLNHNVMYWYQQKSSQAPKLLFHYYDKDFNNEADTPDNFQSRRPNTSFCFLDIRSPGLGDTAMYLCATSRDIGRDTQYFGPGTRLTVL.